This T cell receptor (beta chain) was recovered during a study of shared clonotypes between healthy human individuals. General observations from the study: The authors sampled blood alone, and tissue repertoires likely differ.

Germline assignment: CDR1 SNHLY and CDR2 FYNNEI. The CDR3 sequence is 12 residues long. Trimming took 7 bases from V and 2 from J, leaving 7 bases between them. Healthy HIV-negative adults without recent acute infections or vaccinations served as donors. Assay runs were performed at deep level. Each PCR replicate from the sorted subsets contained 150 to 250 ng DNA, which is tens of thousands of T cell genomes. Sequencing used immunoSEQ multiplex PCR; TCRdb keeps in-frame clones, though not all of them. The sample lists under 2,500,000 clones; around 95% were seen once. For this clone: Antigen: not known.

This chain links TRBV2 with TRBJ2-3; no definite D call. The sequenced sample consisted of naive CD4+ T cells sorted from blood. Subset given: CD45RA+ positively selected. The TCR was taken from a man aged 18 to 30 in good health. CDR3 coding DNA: TGTGCCAGCATTTCTGCCACAGATACGCAGTATTTT. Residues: CASISATDTQYF.